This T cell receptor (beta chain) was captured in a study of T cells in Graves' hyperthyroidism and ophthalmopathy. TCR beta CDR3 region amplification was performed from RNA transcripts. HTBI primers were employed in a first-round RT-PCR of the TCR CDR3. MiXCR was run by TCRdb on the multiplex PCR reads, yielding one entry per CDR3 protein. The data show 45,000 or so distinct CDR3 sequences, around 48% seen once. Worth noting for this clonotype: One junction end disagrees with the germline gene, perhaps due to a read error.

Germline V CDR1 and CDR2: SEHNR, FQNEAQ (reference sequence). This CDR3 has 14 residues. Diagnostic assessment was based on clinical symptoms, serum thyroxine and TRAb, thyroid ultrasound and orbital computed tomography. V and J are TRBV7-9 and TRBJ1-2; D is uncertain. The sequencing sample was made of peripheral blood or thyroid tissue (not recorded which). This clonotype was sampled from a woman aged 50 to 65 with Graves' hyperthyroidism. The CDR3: CASSFASSADGYTF. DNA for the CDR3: TGTGCTAGCAGCTTCGCGTCCTCGGCTGACGGCTACACCTTC.